The 15 T cell receptor beta chains presented below share a single source sample, sequenced in a study of cytomegalovirus exposure and HLA in healthy donors. The PCR employed 60 Vbeta primers together with 13 Jbeta primers. Produced via immunoSEQ multiplex PCR; TCRdb's table is partial and in-frame only. The sample shows around 180,000 clones, roughly four fifths of them seen only once. Material: PBMCs. The receptor set was obtained from a man aged 18 to 29 in good health and CMV-seronegative.

This clone appeared a single time. The chain couples TRBV6-5 to TRBJ1-2; TRBD1 matches 7 bases. This CDR3 is 14 amino acids long. In germline, CDR1 is MNHEY, CDR2 SVGAGI. V trimming: 5 bases; J trimming: 8 bases; junction bases outside the gene matches: 11. CDR3 amino acids: CASSEGTERRGYTF. For the CDR3, the DNA is TGTGCCAGCAGTGAAGGGACAGAGAGACGCGGCTACACCTTC.

J is TRBJ2-2 and V is TRBV11-2; the D is unclear. Germline-derived CDR1 and CDR2 are SGHAT and FQNNGV. The germline V and J ends were trimmed by 5 bases and 9 bases, with 10 bases remaining between them. The CDR3 is made up of 12 amino acids. CDR3 sequence (DNA): TGTGCCAGCAGCCCCCTGAGCCGGGAGCTGTTTTTT. This gives the protein CASSPLSRELFF.

The chain links TRBV2 to TRBJ2-3; TRBD2 matches at 12 bases. Germline-derived CDR1 and CDR2 are SNHLY and FYNNEI. V gave up 7 bases and J gave up 2 bases; unmatched junction bases: 4. The CDR3 is 15 amino acids. The CDR3 reads CASTRLAGATDTQYF. The CDR3 DNA is TGTGCCAGCACCAGACTAGCGGGGGCCACAGATACGCAGTATTTT.

This rearrangement joins TRBV27 to TRBJ1-1; 8 bases align to TRBD1. CDR1 is MNHEY, CDR2 SMNVEV, per germline (reference sequence). The CDR3 is 13 amino acids. The V segment lost 6 bases and the J segment 8 bases; nucleotides outside the gene matches: 8. In nucleotides, the CDR3 is TGTGCCAGCAGAGTTACTGCAGGGGGCGAAGCTTTCTTT. Its protein is CASRVTAGGEAFF.

The V gene is TRBV5-1, the J gene TRBJ2-5; 8 bases agree with TRBD1. The CDR3 is made up of 16 amino acids. Trimming took 1 base from V and 3 from J; bases not matched to a gene: 8. CDR1 SGHRS and CDR2 YFSETQ come from the germline V gene. This chain's CDR3 is CASSLPRGRWKETQYF. DNA of the CDR3: TGCGCCAGCAGCTTGCCCAGGGGGCGATGGAAAGAGACCCAGTACTTC.

V gene TRBV9 combines with J gene TRBJ1-2, with TRBD1 identical over 8 bases. The germline CDR1 and CDR2 sequences are SGDLS and YYNGEE. The CDR3 covers 15 residues. J lost 4 bases, V lost 4 bases, and 9 bases had no gene match. CDR3 protein: CASSPRTGSGYGYTF. The CDR3 DNA reads TGTGCCAGCAGCCCCCGGACAGGGTCGGGCTATGGCTACACCTTC.

The genes are TRBV19 and TRBJ1-1; D uncertain. V lost 5 bases and J 3 bases, leaving 13 bases between the germline ends. The CDR3 is 14 amino acids. CDR1 LNHDA and CDR2 SQIVND come from the germline V gene (reference sequence). The CDR3 region is CASSHREWDTEAFF. The CDR3 coding sequence is TGTGCCAGTAGTCATCGGGAATGGGACACTGAAGCTTTCTTT.

This chain joins TRBV30 and TRBJ2-2; D possibly corresponds to TRBD1 (6 bases). The V and J ends lost 4 bases and 7 bases respectively, with 19 bases between them. CDR1 and CDR2 from the germline V gene are GTSNPN and SVGIG (reference sequence). There are 15 residues in the CDR3. CDR3 coding DNA: TGTGCCTGGACCTACAGGGAGTGGTACGGCGGGGAGCTGTTTTTT. Its translation is CAWTYREWYGGELFF.

The V and J genes are TRBV6-6 and TRBJ2-7; D is perhaps TRBD2 (5 bases). The germline V gene encodes CDR1 MNHNY and CDR2 SVGAGI (reference sequence). The CDR3 consists of 15 residues. Trimming took 2 bases from V and 3 from J, leaving 14 bases between them. The CDR3 bases are TGTGCCAGCAGTTACATATCAGGAACTAGCTACGAGCAGTACTTC. Protein sequence: CASSYISGTSYEQYF.

CDR3 nucleotides: TGTGCCAGCAGCTTCCGCGGGAGCGCAGATACGCAGTATTTT. Translation gives CASSFRGSADTQYF. This chain links TRBV5-6 with TRBJ2-3, with TRBD2 matching 7 bases. Germline V lookup: CDR1 SGHDT, CDR2 YYEEEE. CDR3 length: 14 residues. Losses at the gene ends were 2 bases for V and 4 bases for J; bases not matched to a gene: 4.

This clone was recorded only once. The CDR3 protein is CASSPRFAGGHSGGKETQYF. The CDR3 bases are TGTGCCAGCTCACCCCGCTTCGCGGGAGGACACTCTGGGGGCAAAGAGACCCAGTACTTC. This rearrangement joins TRBV18 to TRBJ2-5, with TRBD2 matching 8 bases. The germline V gene has CDR1 KGHSH and CDR2 LQKENI. This CDR3 spans 20 amino acids. V dropped 3 bases and J dropped 3; count of bases not matched to a gene: 21.

The chain carries TRBV25-1 and TRBJ2-3; D uncertain. Germline V gene sequence: CDR1 MGHDK, CDR2 SYGVNS. V lost 2 bases and J lost 3, with 9 bases in between. The CDR3 length is 14 residues. The CDR3 bases are TGTGCCAGCAGTGAAGAACAGAGAACAGATACGCAGTATTTT. Its translation: CASSEEQRTDTQYF.

V is TRBV29-1 and J is TRBJ1-1; tentative D call: TRBD1 (6 bases). The CDR3 runs to 14 residues. Germline CDR1 reads SQVTM; CDR2 reads ANQGSEA. The germline V and J ends were trimmed by 6 bases and 4 bases, with 18 bases remaining between them. The CDR3 coding sequence is TGCAGCGTGGTACCCCGGGGGGCAGGCACTGAAGCTTTCTTT. Protein: CSVVPRGAGTEAFF.

The rearrangement joins TRBV27 to TRBJ2-5; D might be TRBD2 (6 bases). Germline V CDR1 and CDR2: MNHEY, SMNVEV (reference sequence). The V end was cut by 8 bases, the J end by 5 bases, with 15 bases between. The CDR3 is made up of 13 amino acids. CDR3 DNA sequence: TGTGCCAGCTCCCATACGGGGGTGGAGACCCAGTACTTC. Translating gives CASSHTGVETQYF.

V gene TRBV4-1 combines with J gene TRBJ2-5; 9 bases match TRBD2. V shed 5 bases and J 5 bases; nucleotides not matched to a gene: 9. The CDR3 extends over 15 amino acids. Germline V lookup: CDR1 MGHRA, CDR2 YSYEKL. CDR3 DNA sequence: TGCGCCAGCAGCTCCATAGCGGGAGCGGTGGAGACCCAGTACTTC. This codes for CASSSIAGAVETQYF.